This is a list of T cell receptor beta chains from one sample in a study of cytomegalovirus exposure and HLA in healthy donors. The table came from immunoSEQ multiplex PCR; TCRdb's copy has only in-frame clones and leaves some out. The table shows more than 85,000 clones, with 83% occurring only once. Material: PBMCs. These receptors all come from a young man in good health and CMV-seronegative. CDR3s include the opening cysteine and the closing phenylalanine or tryptophan.

V gene	CDR3 protein
TRBV6-1	CASRYGLASYEQYF
TRBV6-6	CASSGTAGNTIYF
TRBV7-3	CASSPLGGTMNTEAFF
TRBV25-1	CASSESGTGGYEQYF
TRBV9	CASSVPPAEAFF
TRBV7-3	CASREAGVAYNEQFF
TRBV10-3	CAISGAGEETQYF
TRBV5-4	CANSNAGTGSYEQYF
TRBV4-1	CASSQLDRRDTQYF
TRBV19	CASSRADEQYF